The rows below give T cell receptor beta chains drawn from one sample of a study of blood T cell repertoires in COVID-19. Clones were read by immunoSEQ multiplex PCR, and TCRdb kept only the in-frame ones, dropping some. This sample has some 250,000 clones, with 70% to 85% found just once. The sequenced sample was peripheral blood. Receptor source: an elderly woman with acute or convalescent COVID-19. CDR3s include the opening cysteine and the closing phenylalanine or tryptophan. D genes are given only for firm matches. For some rows the clone size is stated as once, few or many, or as a class when expanded; others skip it.

>TRBJ1-6|TRBV18|NA|NA
TGTGCCAGCTCACTTGGGGCAACCAACTATAATTCACCCCTCCACTTT
CASSLGATNYNSPLHF
>TRBJ2-3|TRBV14|once|TRBD2
TGTGCCAGCAGCCCTACTTCTGGGCGGGAGAGGTTCTTATACAGCACAGATACGCAGTATTTT
CASSPTSGRERFLYSTDTQYF
>TRBJ2-2|TRBV29-1|NA|NA
TGCAGCGTTGACGGAGGGATGAGGAACACCGGGGAGCTGTTTTTT
CSVDGGMRNTGELFF
>TRBJ1-1|TRBV10-3|NA|NA
TGTGCCATCACCGGGGAGAGCACTGAAGCTTTCTTT
CAITGESTEAFF
>TRBJ2-1|TRBV4-2|NA|TRBD2
TGTGCCAGCAGCCAAGAAGGACGGAGCGGGATGACCTACAATGAGCAGTTCTTC
CASSQEGRSGMTYNEQFF
>TRBJ1-6|TRBV4-1|NA|TRBD1
TGCGCCAGCAGCCAACCCACACAGGGGGCAAGAGGTTCACCCCTCCACTTT
CASSQPTQGARGSPLHF
>TRBJ2-5|TRBV7-8|NA|TRBD1
TGTGCCAGCAGCAACCCGGGACAGGGGCTAAGAGAGACCCAGTACTTC
CASSNPGQGLRETQYF
>TRBJ2-1|TRBV5-4|once|NA
TGTGCCAGCAGCTTGGGGCCGGAGGGAAGCTACAATGAGCAGTTCTTC
CASSLGPEGSYNEQFF
>TRBJ2-2|TRBV5-1|NA|TRBD1
TGCGCCAGCAGGGAGGACAGGTGGCGGGAGCTGTTTTTT
CASREDRWRELFF
>TRBJ1-1|TRBV6-5|once|TRBD1
TGTGCCAGCAGTCTGAGCGGGACAGGGGTTCCTGAAGCTTTCTTT
CASSLSGTGVPEAFF
>TRBJ1-5|TRBV2|NA|TRBD1
TGTGCCAGCAGAGGGACAGCTTATAGCAATCAGCCCCAGCATTTT
CASRGTAYSNQPQHF
>TRBJ2-7|TRBV5-4|NA|NA
TGTGCCAGCAGCTTGGAACGGGTCGACGAGCAGTACTTC
CASSLERVDEQYF
>TRBJ2-1|TRBV7-9|NA|TRBD2
TGTGCCAGCAGCCCCTCAACTAGCGCCAATGAGCAGTTCTTC
CASSPSTSANEQFF
>TRBJ1-1|TRBV5-1|NA|TRBD1
TGCGCCAGCAGCGTACAGGGGGCGGTCTCTGAAGCTTTCTTT
CASSVQGAVSEAFF
>TRBJ2-7|TRBV10-3|NA|TRBD2
TGTGCCATCAGTGGTCAGGGAGGGTCCTACGAGCAGTACTTC
CAISGQGGSYEQYF
>TRBJ1-1|TRBV5-1|NA|NA
TGCGCCAGCAGCGGGCAGGGAGGTGTTGAAGCTTTCTTT
CASSGQGGVEAFF
>TRBJ1-1|TRBV5-1|NA|TRBD1
TGCGCCAGCAGCTTGGCCTTATCGCAGGGGGGAGCTTTCTTT
CASSLALSQGGAFF
>TRBJ1-5|TRBV6-2/TRBV6-3|NA|NA
TGTGCCAGCACCCCTCTCCGGGGGGGCAATCAGCCCCAGCATTTT
CASTPLRGGNQPQHF
>TRBJ2-1|TRBV7-9|few|TRBD2
TGTGCCAGCAGCTCCCTTAGCGGGAGCAATGAGCAGTTCTTC
CASSSLSGSNEQFF
>TRBJ1-2|TRBV6-5|once|NA
TGTGCCAGCAGACGCCCCGGGGGTGGCTATGGCTACACCTTC
CASRRPGGGYGYTF
>TRBJ2-5|TRBV14|few|TRBD2
TGTGCCAGCAGCCAAGCGAGAGGACTAGCGGGTCAAGAGACCCAGTACTTC
CASSQARGLAGQETQYF
>TRBJ1-1|TRBV6-5|NA|NA
TGTGCCAGCAGTAACCGACAGTGGCACACTGAAGCTTTCTTT
CASSNRQWHTEAFF
>TRBJ2-7|TRBV6-5|NA|TRBD1
TGTGCCAGCAGTAAGACAGGGAGCTCCTACGAGCAGTACTTC
CASSKTGSSYEQYF
>TRBJ1-5|TRBV2|once|TRBD1
TGTGCCAGCAGTGAACAAGGACAGGGTCTTTTCGGGGGTCAGCCCCAGCATTTT
CASSEQGQGLFGGQPQHF
>TRBJ2-2|TRBV28|NA|TRBD2
TGTGCCAGCGGGGGACTAGCGGGAGCAAACGGGGAGCTGTTTTTT
CASGGLAGANGELFF
>TRBJ1-2|TRBV6-6|NA|NA
TGTGCCAGCAGCCAAGGACTCCTTGGCAACTATGGCTACACCTTC
CASSQGLLGNYGYTF
>TRBJ1-2|TRBV3-1/TRBV3-2|NA|TRBD1
TGTGCCAGCAGCCAAGGCGGACAGGGAGGCTACACCTTC
CASSQGGQGGYTF
>TRBJ2-2|TRBV5-1|NA|TRBD1
TGCGCCAGCAGCTTAACAGGGGGTTTGCCCCAGGGGGAGCTGTTTTTT
CASSLTGGLPQGELFF
>TRBJ2-7|TRBV2|NA|NA
TGTGCCAGCATTTCAGGGTTATTTTCCTACGAGCAGTACTTC
CASISGLFSYEQYF
>TRBJ1-3|TRBV18|NA|TRBD1
TGTGCCAGCTCAACCGCAGGGGGCGCTGGAAACACCATATATTTT
CASSTAGGAGNTIYF
>TRBJ1-6|TRBV2|many|NA
TGTGCCAGCGGGAAAGCGGGGGCTGGGTCACCCCTCCACTTT
CASGKAGAGSPLHF
>TRBJ2-7|TRBV3-1/TRBV3-2|NA|NA
TGTGCCAGCAGCCCCTCTGGGGGCGTGGGCAGCGAGCAGTACTTC
CASSPSGGVGSEQYF
>TRBJ1-2|TRBV6-5|few|TRBD1
TGTGCCAGTACAGGGGGCCCCTATGGCTACACCTTC
CASTGGPYGYTF
>TRBJ1-2|TRBV7-9|NA|NA
TGTGCCAGCAGCTTGGCCCAGGGTGATGGCTACACCTTC
CASSLAQGDGYTF
>TRBJ2-2|TRBV27|NA|TRBD2
TGTGCCAGCAGTTTCGGGACTAGCGGCACCGGGGAGCTGTTTTTT
CASSFGTSGTGELFF
>TRBJ1-1|TRBV18|NA|NA
TGTGCCAGCTCCCCCCAGGTCGGGGGGGAAGCTGAAGCTTTCTTT
CASSPQVGGEAEAFF
>TRBJ1-1|TRBV28|NA|NA
TGTGCCAGCAGTTTCCGGAGGACTGAAGCTTTCTTT
CASSFRRTEAFF
>TRBJ1-1|TRBV10-1|NA|TRBD1
TGCGCCAGCTCGCCTCAAACCGGGACAGTCATGAACACTGAAGCTTTCTTT
CASSPQTGTVMNTEAFF
>TRBJ1-1|TRBV13|NA|NA
TGTGCCAGCAGCTTAGGGGGGCGTAGCACTGAAGCTTTCTTT
CASSLGGRSTEAFF
>TRBJ1-6|TRBV5-8|NA|TRBD1
TGTGCCAGCAGCCTCGGCGGGCAGGGGGCTATCTCACCCCTCCACTTT
CASSLGGQGAISPLHF
>TRBJ2-1|TRBV20-1|NA|NA
TGCAGTGCCAGTGTAGCCGGGGCTAGCGCTTACAATGAGCAGTTCTTC
CSASVAGASAYNEQFF